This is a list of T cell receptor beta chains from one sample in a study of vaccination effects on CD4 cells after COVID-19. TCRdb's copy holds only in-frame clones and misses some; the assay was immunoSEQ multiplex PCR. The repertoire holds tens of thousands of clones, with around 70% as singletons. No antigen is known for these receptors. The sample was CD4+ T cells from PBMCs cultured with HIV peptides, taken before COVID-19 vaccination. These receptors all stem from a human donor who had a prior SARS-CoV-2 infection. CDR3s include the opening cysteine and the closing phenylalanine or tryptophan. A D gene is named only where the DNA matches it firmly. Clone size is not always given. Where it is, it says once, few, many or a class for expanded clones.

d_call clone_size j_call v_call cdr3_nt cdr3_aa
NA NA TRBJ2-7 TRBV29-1 TGCAGCGTTGAAGACCCTCTCCGGGACACCCACTCCTACGAGCAGTACTTC CSVEDPLRDTHSYEQYF
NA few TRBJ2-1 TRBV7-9 TGTGCCAGCAGCTTACCCAGCTACAATGAGCAGTTCTTC CASSLPSYNEQFF
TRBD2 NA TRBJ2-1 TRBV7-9 TGTGCCAGCAGCTTAGGCGGGGGGTACAATGAGCAGTTCTTC CASSLGGGYNEQFF
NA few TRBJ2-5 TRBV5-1 TGCGCCACCGCGCGGGGTCGTCCAGCGGGTGGAGAGACCCAGTACTTC CATARGRPAGGETQYF
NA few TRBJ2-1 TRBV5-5 TGTGCCAGCAGCTTGTGGCAGGGTGGGTCCTACAATGAGCAGTTCTTC CASSLWQGGSYNEQFF
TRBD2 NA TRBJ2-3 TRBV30 TGTGCCTGGAGACTAGCGGGAGGGGGCACAGATACGCAGTATTTT CAWRLAGGGTDTQYF
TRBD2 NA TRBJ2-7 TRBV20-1 TGCAGTGCTAGACTAGCGGGAGGAATGTACTTC CSARLAGGMYF
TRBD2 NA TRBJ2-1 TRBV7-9 TGTGCCAGCAGCTTAAGTCAGGCTAGCGGGAATGAGCAGTTCTTC CASSLSQASGNEQFF
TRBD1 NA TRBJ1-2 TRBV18 TGTGCCAGCTCACCGGACAGGGGAAACTATGGCTACACCTTC CASSPDRGNYGYTF
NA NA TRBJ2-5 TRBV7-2 TGTGCCAGCAGCTTAAGAGTTGGGACCCAGTACTTC CASSLRVGTQYF
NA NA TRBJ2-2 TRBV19 TGTGCCAGTAACAGGGTCCTGGGTGGGGAGCTGTTTTTT CASNRVLGGELFF
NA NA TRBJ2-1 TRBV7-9 TGTGCCAGCAGCATCGACACCGGCTCCTACAATGAGCAGTTCTTC CASSIDTGSYNEQFF
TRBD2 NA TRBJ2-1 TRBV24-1 TGTGCCACCAGTGACGGACTAGCGGGGGGGAATTACAATGAGCAGTTCTTC CATSDGLAGGNYNEQFF
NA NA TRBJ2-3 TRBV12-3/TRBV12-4 TGTGCCAGCAGTTCCAGGTATACGCAGTATTTT CASSSRYTQYF
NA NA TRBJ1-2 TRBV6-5 TGTGCCAGCATCCAAACGAGGCCTAATGGCTACACCTTC CASIQTRPNGYTF
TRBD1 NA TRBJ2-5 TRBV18 TGTGCCAGCTCACCCCTCGGGACAGGGGGCGTAGAGACCCAGTACTTC CASSPLGTGGVETQYF
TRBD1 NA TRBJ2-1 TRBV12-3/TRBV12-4 TGTGCCAGCAGTTTGACAGGGGTAAATGAGCAGTTCTTC CASSLTGVNEQFF
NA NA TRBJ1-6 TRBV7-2 TGTGCCAGCAGCTTATTTATCGTAAGCTCCTATAATTCACCCCTCCACTTT CASSLFIVSSYNSPLHF
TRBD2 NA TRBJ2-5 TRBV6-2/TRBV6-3 TGTGCCAGCAGCCCGGTAGCGGGAGTGGGAGAGACCCAGTACTTC CASSPVAGVGETQYF
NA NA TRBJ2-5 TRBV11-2 TGTGCCAGCAGAAAGGGGAACCAAGAGACCCAGTACTTC CASRKGNQETQYF
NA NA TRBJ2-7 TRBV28 TGTGCCACACTGACAAACTACGAGCAGTACTTC CATLTNYEQYF
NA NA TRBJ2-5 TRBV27 TGTGCCAGCAGTTCCCGATCTTCAGGGGTAGAGACCCAGTACTTC CASSSRSSGVETQYF
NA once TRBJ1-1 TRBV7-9 TGTGCCAGCAGCTCCGAACAGGGAAGCGTGGCACCTGAAGCTTTCTTT CASSSEQGSVAPEAFF
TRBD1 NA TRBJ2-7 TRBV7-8 TGTGCCAGCAGGCGCCGACAGGGGGAATCCTACGAGCAGTACTTC CASRRRQGESYEQYF
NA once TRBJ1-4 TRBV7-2 TGTGCCAGCAGCTTAGGACCCGGGAGAGCAGGAGGTGAAAAACTGTTTTTT CASSLGPGRAGGEKLFF
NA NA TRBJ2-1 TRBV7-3 TGTGCCAGCAGTCTCTCTTCTAGGGTCAATGAGCAGTTCTTC CASSLSSRVNEQFF
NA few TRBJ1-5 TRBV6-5 TGTGCCAGCAGTTACAGGGATGGTCAGCCCCAGCATTTT CASSYRDGQPQHF
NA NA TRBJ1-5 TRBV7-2 TGTGCCAGCAGCTCGAATATTGGGGGGCTGGGCAATCAGCCCCAGCATTTT CASSSNIGGLGNQPQHF
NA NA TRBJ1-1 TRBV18 TGTGCCAGCTCACCCGCCCAAGGGGACACTGAAGCTTTCTTT CASSPAQGDTEAFF
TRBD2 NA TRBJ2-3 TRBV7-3 TGTGCCAGCAGCAAGTTGGGGGGGTTCTCAGATACGCAGTATTTT CASSKLGGFSDTQYF
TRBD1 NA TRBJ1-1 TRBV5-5 TGTGCCAGCAGCTTTGGTGGACAGGCATACCTGCAGCCTTTCTTT CASSFGGQAYLQPFF
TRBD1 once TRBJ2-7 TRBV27 TGTGCCAGCAGTTACCGGGACAGGGCCCGCAGGTTGTACTTC CASSYRDRARRLYF
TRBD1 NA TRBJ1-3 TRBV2 TGTGCCAGCGGACAGGGGGGGGGAAACACCATATATTTT CASGQGGGNTIYF
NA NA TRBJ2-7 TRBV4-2 TGTGCCAGCAGCCCTACGAGACTGAGGTCCTACGAGCAGTACTTC CASSPTRLRSYEQYF